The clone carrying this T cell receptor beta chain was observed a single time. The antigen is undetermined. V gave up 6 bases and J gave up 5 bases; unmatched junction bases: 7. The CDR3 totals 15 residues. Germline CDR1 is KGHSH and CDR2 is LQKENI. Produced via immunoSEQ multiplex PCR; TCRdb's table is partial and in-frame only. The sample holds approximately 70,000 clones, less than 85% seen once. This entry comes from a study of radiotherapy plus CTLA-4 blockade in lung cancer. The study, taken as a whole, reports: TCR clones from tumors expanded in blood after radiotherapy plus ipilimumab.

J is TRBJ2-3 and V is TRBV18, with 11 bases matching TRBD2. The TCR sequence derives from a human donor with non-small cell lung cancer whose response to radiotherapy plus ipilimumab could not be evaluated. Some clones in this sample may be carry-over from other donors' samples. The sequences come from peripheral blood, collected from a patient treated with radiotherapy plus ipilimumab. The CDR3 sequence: CASSSTSGEGDTQYF. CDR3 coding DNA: TGTGCCAGCTCGTCGACTAGCGGGGAGGGAGATACGCAGTATTTT.